These T cell receptor beta chains were read from a single sample in a study of OX40 agonist ivuxolimab in advanced cancers. Produced via immunoSEQ multiplex PCR; TCRdb's table is partial and in-frame only. The data contain 30,000 to 45,000 clones, approximately 80% of them seen just once; the ten biggest clones take up under 2%. Material: CD4+ or CD8+ T cells sorted from blood, obtained in a trial of the OX40 agonist ivuxolimab. All receptors come from an adult with an advanced solid tumor such as melanoma, head and neck, liver or kidney cancer. Each CDR3 is given with its conserved first and last residue. The D gene is left open where the match is weak. Not all rows give a size; the values are once, few, many and, for expanded clones, a class.

d_call clone_size j_call v_call cdr3_aa cdr3_nt
- - TRBJ1-2 TRBV29-1 CSVARETYGYTF TGCAGCGTTGCACGGGAAACGTATGGCTACACCTTC
- - TRBJ2-7 TRBV15 CAALCYEQYF TGTGCCGCCTTATGCTACGAGCAGTACTTC
TRBD2 - TRBJ2-3 TRBV6-1 CASSENGLAGSTDTQYF TGTGCCAGCAGTGAAAACGGGCTAGCGGGGAGCACAGATACGCAGTATTTT
- - TRBJ2-3 TRBV4-2 CASSQVSPDTQYF TGTGCCAGCAGCCAAGTAAGCCCAGATACGCAGTATTTT
TRBD2 - TRBJ2-1 TRBV9 CASSVVSPSGTNEQFF TGTGCCAGCAGCGTAGTTTCCCCTAGCGGAACCAATGAGCAGTTCTTC
- - TRBJ2-7 TRBV7-7 CASSLALGRGTSEQYF TGTGCTAGCAGCTTAGCTCTCGGGCGCGGAACGTCCGAGCAGTACTTC
- few TRBJ1-2 TRBV28 CASGTIYGYTF TGTGCCAGCGGGACAATCTATGGCTACACCTTC
- - TRBJ1-1 TRBV7-2 CASSFPNTEAFF TGTGCCAGCAGCTTCCCCAACACTGAAGCTTTCTTT
- - TRBJ1-1 TRBV18 CASSRAIMNTEAFF TGTGCCAGCTCACGGGCTATCATGAACACTGAAGCTTTCTTT
- - TRBJ1-5 TRBV18 CASSPGGVHQPQHF TGTGCCAGCTCACCAGGGGGGGTGCATCAGCCCCAGCATTTT
- - TRBJ1-1 TRBV6-5 CASIKTRGNTEAFF TGTGCCAGCATTAAGACACGGGGGAACACTGAAGCTTTCTTT
- - TRBJ2-6 TRBV5-1 CASSLAQGAGANVLTF TGCGCCAGCAGCTTGGCCCAGGGTGCTGGGGCCAACGTCCTGACTTTC
- - TRBJ1-1 TRBV2 CASKEVNRNTEAFF TGTGCCAGCAAGGAAGTCAACCGGAACACTGAAGCTTTCTTT
- - TRBJ2-7 TRBV25-1 CASSDPVYEQYF TGTGCCAGCAGTGACCCGGTCTACGAGCAGTACTTC
- - TRBJ2-1 TRBV5-1 CASSLAGSRNEQFF TGCGCCAGCAGCTTGGCTGGCAGTAGGAATGAGCAGTTCTTC
TRBD1 - TRBJ1-6 TRBV5-6 CASSSNTGGSNSPLHF TGTGCCAGCAGCTCAAATACAGGGGGGTCTAATTCACCCCTCCACTTT
TRBD1 - TRBJ2-6 TRBV7-6 CASSWAGQGHNLLSGANVLTF TGTGCCAGCAGCTGGGCGGGACAGGGCCACAATTTGCTCTCTGGGGCCAACGTCCTGACTTTC
TRBD1 - TRBJ2-7 TRBV6-1 CASRPGGQGSYEQYF TGTGCCAGCCGTCCGGGGGGACAGGGCTCCTACGAGCAGTACTTC
TRBD1 - TRBJ2-2 TRBV7-2 CASSTGGAGELFF TGTGCCAGCTCCACAGGGGGCGCCGGGGAGCTGTTTTTT
- - TRBJ1-1 TRBV7-2 CASRLVYDTEAFF TGTGCCAGCAGATTGGTCTACGACACTGAAGCTTTCTTT
TRBD2 once TRBJ2-5 TRBV7-6 CASSSEGLAGEETQYF TGTGCCAGCAGCTCAGAGGGACTAGCGGGGGAGGAGACCCAGTACTTC
- - TRBJ1-3 TRBV18 CASSPPRRSISGNTIYF TGTGCCAGCTCACCACCTCGGAGATCTATCTCCGGAAACACCATATATTTT
- - TRBJ1-2 TRBV2 CASSDAEGRYFANYGYTF TGTGCCAGCAGTGATGCGGAAGGCAGGTACTTCGCTAACTATGGCTACACCTTC
- - TRBJ2-5 TRBV6-4 CASSDSLPRVETQYF TGTGCCAGCAGTGACTCTCTTCCCAGGGTTGAGACCCAGTACTTC
- - TRBJ2-7 TRBV5-1 CASSLKSGQGGYEQYF TGCGCCAGCAGCTTGAAATCGGGGCAGGGAGGTTACGAGCAGTACTTC
- - TRBJ1-2 TRBV4-2 CASSQEVTGNYGYAF TGTGCCAGCAGCCAAGAAGTAACAGGGAATTATGGCTACGCCTTC
- few TRBJ2-4 TRBV5-1 CASSLVAGENIQYF TGCGCCAGCAGCTTGGTGGCAGGGGAAAACATTCAGTACTTC
- - TRBJ1-6 TRBV4-1 CASSSPGRSSYNSPLHF TGCGCCAGCAGCAGCCCGGGCAGGAGCTCCTATAATTCACCCCTCCACTTT
TRBD1 once TRBJ2-2 TRBV2 CASSGDSNTGELFF TGTGCCAGCAGTGGGGACAGTAACACCGGGGAGCTGTTTTTT
- - TRBJ1-6 TRBV6-6 CASSPPDARAALHF TGTGCCAGCAGTCCCCCGGACGCTCGAGCCGCCCTCCACTTT
TRBD2 - TRBJ2-5 TRBV5-6 CASSLASGGWSETQYF TGTGCCAGCAGCTTGGCTAGCGGGGGATGGTCAGAGACCCAGTACTTC
- - TRBJ2-2 TRBV7-6 CASSLTGFGGELFF TGTGCCAGCAGCTTAACAGGGTTTGGCGGGGAGCTGTTTTTT
- - TRBJ2-7 TRBV20-1 CSAWNSYEQYF TGCAGTGCCTGGAACTCCTACGAGCAGTACTTC
- once TRBJ2-7 TRBV10-3 CAISGTESSYEQYF TGTGCCATCAGTGGGACAGAGAGCTCCTACGAGCAGTACTTC
- - TRBJ1-3 TRBV6-5 CASSYQGLSGNTIYF TGTGCCAGCAGTTACCAGGGTCTCTCTGGAAACACCATATATTTT
- - TRBJ2-7 TRBV7-2 CASSPGPGRYEQYF TGTGCCAGCAGCCCCGGGCCAGGCCGCTACGAGCAGTACTTC
TRBD2 - TRBJ2-7 TRBV11-2 CASSLSGGNRYF TGTGCCAGCAGCTTGTCCGGGGGGAACAGGTACTTC
- - TRBJ2-2 TRBV4-2 CASSAPGTALDTGELFF TGTGCCAGCAGCGCCCCCGGGACCGCGCTAGACACCGGGGAGCTGTTTTTT
- - TRBJ1-5 TRBV7-9 CASSLGRGNQPQHF TGTGCCAGCAGCTTAGGCAGGGGTAATCAGCCCCAGCATTTT
TRBD1 - TRBJ1-4 TRBV5-5 CASSLRRDSTNEKLFF TGTGCCAGCAGCTTGCGCCGGGACAGCACTAATGAAAAACTGTTTTTT
TRBD2 - TRBJ2-1 TRBV7-2 CASGRGVAYNEQFF TGTGCCAGCGGGCGGGGGGTGGCCTACAATGAGCAGTTCTTC
TRBD1 - TRBJ1-1 TRBV6-5 CASSSGRTGTEAFF TGTGCCAGCAGTTCGGGTAGGACAGGGACCGAAGCTTTCTTT
- - TRBJ1-2 TRBV1 CTSRGDWLDTPGFGYTF TGCACCAGCAGAGGTGACTGGTTAGATACCCCAGGGTTCGGCTACACCTTC
- - TRBJ2-3 TRBV20-1 CSAAYGDTQYF TGCAGTGCAGCCTATGGCGATACGCAGTATTTT
TRBD2 - TRBJ2-5 TRBV5-1 CASSWTSRETQYF TGCGCCAGCAGCTGGACTAGCAGAGAGACCCAGTACTTC
- - TRBJ2-4 TRBV5-6 CASSLWSHGIQYF TGTGCCAGCAGCTTGTGGTCCCACGGCATTCAGTACTTC
TRBD1 - TRBJ2-2 TRBV5-6 CASSSTGERAGELFF TGTGCCAGCAGTTCTACAGGGGAAAGGGCCGGGGAGCTGTTTTTT
- - TRBJ1-5 TRBV11-2 CASSRYRECLPQHF TGTGCCAGCAGCCGGTACAGGGAGTGTCTGCCCCAGCATTTT